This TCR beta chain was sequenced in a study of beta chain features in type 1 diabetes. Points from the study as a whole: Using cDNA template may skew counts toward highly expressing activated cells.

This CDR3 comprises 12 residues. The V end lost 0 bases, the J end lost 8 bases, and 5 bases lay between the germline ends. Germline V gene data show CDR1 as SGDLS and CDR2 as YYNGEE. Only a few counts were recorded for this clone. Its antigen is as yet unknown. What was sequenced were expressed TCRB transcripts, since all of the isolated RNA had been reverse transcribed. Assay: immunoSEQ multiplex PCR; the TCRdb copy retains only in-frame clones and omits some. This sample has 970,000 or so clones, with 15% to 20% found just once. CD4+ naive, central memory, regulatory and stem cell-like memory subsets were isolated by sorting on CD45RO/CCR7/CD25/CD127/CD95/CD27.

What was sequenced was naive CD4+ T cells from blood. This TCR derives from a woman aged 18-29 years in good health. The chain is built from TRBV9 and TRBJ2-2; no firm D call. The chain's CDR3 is CASSVARGELFF. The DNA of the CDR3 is TGTGCCAGCAGCGTAGCTCGTGGGGAGCTGTTTTTT.